These 17 T cell receptor beta chains originate from one sample sequenced in a study of post-analysis software for immune sequencing data. No antigen has been identified for these receptors. Tagging with unique molecular identifiers was a feature of the TCR beta cDNA libraries. TCRdb processed the PCR reads anew with MiXCR; each CDR3 protein has one entry. This table has some 690,000 distinct CDR3 sequences, roughly three fifths appearing once. Findings and caveats of the study: With TRBV5-6, TRBV5-1 and TRBV20-1 included, about five TRBV segments were more frequent in patients than in controls.

Sequenced: blood. Source of these receptors: a girl aged 2 to 9 with multiple sclerosis.

The chain joins TRBV20-1 to TRBJ1-1; no firm D call. The V and J ends lost 3 bases and 0 bases respectively, with 14 bases between them. The CDR3 extends over 15 amino acids. The germline V gene encodes CDR1 DFQATT and CDR2 SNEGSKA (reference sequence). The chain's CDR3 is CSASRAEDMNTEAFF. The DNA of the CDR3 is TGCAGTGCTAGTCGGGCAGAAGACATGAACACTGAAGCTTTCTTT.

The CDR3 DNA reads TGCGCCAGCAGCCAGGACAGGGAAGGCTACAATGAGCAGTTCTTC. Translating gives CASSQDREGYNEQFF. The V gene is TRBV4-3, the J gene TRBJ2-1, with TRBD1 matching 8 bases. The junction had 4 bases not matched to a gene; V was cut back by 3 bases and J by 3 bases. Germline V gene sequence: CDR1 LGHNA, CDR2 YSLEER. The CDR3 is 15 residues long.

This clonotype was seen only a few times. This chain links TRBV7-2 with TRBJ2-1; 10 bases match TRBD2. Trimming cost V 3 bases and J 4 bases; bases outside gene matches: 3. The germline gives CDR1 SGHTA, CDR2 FQGNSA. The CDR3 extends over 15 amino acids. DNA of the CDR3: TGTGCCAGCAGCTTTAGCGGGGGGACTTACAATGAGCAGTTCTTC. Translating gives CASSFSGGTYNEQFF.

The sample holds many counts of this clonotype. The V gene is TRBV6-5, the J gene TRBJ1-2; D gene ambiguous. Germline lookup yields CDR1 MNHEY and CDR2 SVGAGI. CDR3 length: 15 amino acids. Trimming took off 1 base at V and 2 bases at J, with 11 bases between the two ends. The CDR3 coding sequence is TGTGCCAGCAGTTACTTATGGCAGGACAACTATGGCTACACCTTC. Encoded protein: CASSYLWQDNYGYTF.

CDR3 residues: CASSTQGTSYEQYF. The CDR3 DNA sequence: TGTGCCAGCAGCACACAGGGGACCTCCTACGAGCAGTACTTC. The genes are TRBV9 and TRBJ2-7; 7 bases match TRBD1. This CDR3 has 14 amino acids. Germline-derived CDR1 and CDR2 are SGDLS and YYNGEE. V shed 4 bases and J 0 bases; nucleotides not matched to a gene: 4.

This chain links TRBV4-2 with TRBJ2-3, with 10 bases lining up with TRBD2. CDR3 length: 18 amino acids. V lost 4 bases to trimming and J lost 0 bases; unmatched junction nucleotides: 10. Per the germline V gene, CDR1 is LGHNA and CDR2 is YNFKEQ. CDR3: CASSLWASGGASTDTQYF. The CDR3 DNA follows: TGTGCCAGCAGCCTCTGGGCTAGCGGGGGTGCTAGCACAGATACGCAGTATTTT.

The genes are TRBV5-5 and TRBJ1-1; 11 bases agree with TRBD1. This CDR3 has 17 residues. Unmatched junction bases numbered 12, after V lost 4 bases and J lost 4 bases. From germline, CDR1 is SGHKS and CDR2 YYEKEE (reference sequence). CDR3 amino acids: CASSPSGTGGYRTEAFF. CDR3 DNA sequence: TGTGCCAGCAGCCCATCCGGGACAGGGGGGTATCGCACTGAAGCTTTCTTT.

V usage is TRBV5-5 and J usage is TRBJ1-5, with D possibly TRBD1 on 5 matching bases. The CDR3 is 14 amino acids. The V end lost 0 bases, the J end lost 3 bases, and 7 bases lay between the germline ends. Per the germline V gene, CDR1 is SGHKS and CDR2 is YYEKEE (reference sequence). The CDR3 coding sequence is TGTGCCAGCAGCTTGGTGGGGCCCAATCAGCCCCAGCATTTT. This gives the protein CASSLVGPNQPQHF.

The V call is TRBV12-3 or TRBV12-4, the J call TRBJ2-1; 7 bases line up with TRBD2. J gave up 9 bases and V 5 bases, and 7 bases lay outside the gene matches. CDR3 length equals 13 residues. The CDR3 DNA sequence: TGTGCCAGCAGTAGCTGGGGGGAGGGTGAGCAGTTCTTC. It encodes CASSSWGEGEQFF.

This chain uses TRBV24-1 with TRBJ1-5; D possibly corresponds to TRBD1 (6 bases). Germline lookup yields CDR1 KGHDR and CDR2 SFDVKD. Trimming cost V 4 bases and J 7 bases, with 13 bases left between them. The CDR3 totals 14 residues. The CDR3 bases are TGTGCCACCAGTGAACCAGGGGTTGGACAGCCCCAGCATTTT. It encodes CATSEPGVGQPQHF.

V and J are TRBV14 and TRBJ2-3; perhaps TRBD2 as D (5 bases). CDR1 and CDR2 from the germline V gene are SGHDN and FVKESK. Trimming shortened V by 6 bases and J by 0 bases, and 10 bases separated the two germline ends. This CDR3 is 14 amino acids long. In DNA, the CDR3 is TGTGCCAGCAGACTAGGGCCTAGCACAGATACGCAGTATTTT. Translation: CASRLGPSTDTQYF.

CDR3 nucleotides: TGTGCCAGCAGCTTAGGGGCCTTGCAGGGGAGAGAGACCCAGTACTTC. It specifies CASSLGALQGRETQYF. The gene calls are TRBV7-8 and TRBJ2-5, with D possibly being TRBD1 (6 bases). The CDR3 is 16 amino acids. Germline V gene data show CDR1 as SGHVS and CDR2 as FQNEAQ. Trimming stripped 1 base from V and 4 bases from J, with 16 bases between.

The chain joins TRBV5-6 to TRBJ2-7, with D unclear. The J call is doubtful: the DNA matches TRBJ2-5 better. Germline V CDR1 and CDR2: SGHDT, YYEEEE. This CDR3 has 14 residues. The CDR3 DNA is TGTGCCAGCAGCCGCTTTGGTTTAGGAGAGACCCAGTACTTC. It is translated as CASSRFGLGETQYF.

This rearrangement joins TRBV10-3 to TRBJ1-5, with 7 bases lining up with TRBD1. Germline CDR1 is ENHRY and CDR2 is SYGVKD. The CDR3 covers 18 residues. The trim removed 0 bases at V and 6 bases at J, leaving 14 bases unmatched. CDR3 region: CAISESRQGGINGQPQHF. The CDR3 DNA reads as TGTGCCATCAGTGAGTCGAGACAGGGAGGAATAAATGGTCAGCCCCAGCATTTT.

The chain couples TRBV20-1 to TRBJ2-1; no definite D call. The CDR3 has 16 amino acids. CDR1 and CDR2 from the germline V gene are DFQATT and SNEGSKA (reference sequence). V was trimmed by 1 base and J by 5 bases, leaving 18 bases between them. As DNA, the CDR3 is TGCAGTGCTAGAGTCCCCAACGCTGGGATTAACAATGAGCAGTTCTTC. This translates into CSARVPNAGINNEQFF.

The chain joins TRBV5-4 to TRBJ2-1, with 11 nucleotides matching TRBD2. Germline CDR1 reads SGHNT; CDR2 reads YYREEE (reference sequence). The length of the CDR3 is 16 residues. Trimming cost V 3 bases and J 5 bases; bases outside gene matches: 7. CDR3 in amino acids: CASSSLAGGPDNEQFF. The CDR3 nucleotides are TGTGCCAGCAGCTCTTTAGCGGGAGGGCCTGACAATGAGCAGTTCTTC.

This sequence joins TRBV12-3 or TRBV12-4 and TRBJ2-1, with 11 bases fitting TRBD2. V shed 3 bases, J shed 1 base, and the junction held 8 bases outside the gene matches. The CDR3 sequence is 18 residues long. CDR3 sequence reads: CASSLGSGRAGSYNEQFF. The DNA of the CDR3 is TGTGCCAGCAGTTTGGGTAGCGGGAGGGCCGGTTCCTACAATGAGCAGTTCTTC.